Listed below are T cell receptor beta chains from one sample, sequenced in a study of CD8 T cells in Susac syndrome. Each CDR3 protein is one row after TCRdb ran MiXCR on the immunoSEQ multiplex PCR reads. The data contain about 250,000 distinct CDR3 sequences, approximately 92% of them singletons. The sequencing input was CD4+ T cells from PBMCs. The source is a human donor with multiple sclerosis. Both conserved end residues are part of each CDR3. Fields, in order: CDR3 protein, CDR3 DNA, J gene, CDR3 length, V gene, clone size, D gene. D genes are given only for firm matches. Some rows have no size entry. The others give once, few or many, or a class for an expanded clone.

cdr3_aa: CASSILGRQETQYF
cdr3_nt: TGTGCCAGCAGTATCTTGGGCAGACAAGAGACCCAGTACTTC
j_call: TRBJ2-5
cdr3_length: 14
v_call: TRBV6-6
clone_size: .
d_call: .

cdr3_aa: CASSLPGTGGDEQYF
cdr3_nt: TGTGCCAGCAGCTTACCCGGGACAGGGGGCGACGAGCAGTACTTC
j_call: TRBJ2-7
cdr3_length: 15
v_call: TRBV11-2
clone_size: .
d_call: TRBD1

cdr3_aa: CASSQGLAGLPGELFF
cdr3_nt: TGCGCCAGCAGCCAAGGATTAGCGGGATTGCCCGGGGAGCTGTTTTTT
j_call: TRBJ2-2
cdr3_length: 16
v_call: TRBV4-1
clone_size: .
d_call: TRBD2

cdr3_aa: CASSHTNTEAFF
cdr3_nt: TGTGCCAGCAGCCATACGAACACTGAAGCTTTCTTT
j_call: TRBJ1-1
cdr3_length: 12
v_call: TRBV12-3/TRBV12-4
clone_size: .
d_call: .

cdr3_aa: CASSRREGASGGIKETQYF
cdr3_nt: TGTGCCAGCAGTCGCCGGGAGGGGGCTAGCGGGGGTATAAAAGAGACCCAGTACTTC
j_call: TRBJ2-5
cdr3_length: 19
v_call: TRBV12-3/TRBV12-4
clone_size: .
d_call: TRBD2

cdr3_aa: CASSRQGLAEQETQYF
cdr3_nt: TGTGCCAGCAGTAGACAGGGACTAGCGGAACAAGAGACCCAGTACTTC
j_call: TRBJ2-5
cdr3_length: 16
v_call: TRBV11-2
clone_size: .
d_call: TRBD2

cdr3_aa: CASSRDLIKTQYF
cdr3_nt: TGTGCCAGTAGTAGGGACCTGATAAAGACCCAGTACTTC
j_call: TRBJ2-5
cdr3_length: 13
v_call: TRBV19
clone_size: .
d_call: .

cdr3_aa: CAIRATGNGTNEKLFF
cdr3_nt: TGTGCCATCAGGGCCACAGGGAATGGAACTAATGAAAAACTGTTTTTT
j_call: TRBJ1-4
cdr3_length: 16
v_call: TRBV10-3
clone_size: .
d_call: .

cdr3_aa: CASSQTPDYEQYF
cdr3_nt: TGTGCCAGCTCACAAACGCCTGACTACGAGCAGTACTTC
j_call: TRBJ2-7
cdr3_length: 13
v_call: TRBV18
clone_size: .
d_call: .

cdr3_aa: CSAFPPPRGTDLETQYF
cdr3_nt: TGCAGTGCTTTCCCCCCGCCTCGCGGGACCGATCTGGAGACCCAGTACTTC
j_call: TRBJ2-5
cdr3_length: 17
v_call: TRBV20-1
clone_size: .
d_call: .

cdr3_aa: CATSDRQGGLYEQYF
cdr3_nt: TGTGCCACCAGTGACAGACAGGGGGGTCTCTACGAGCAGTACTTC
j_call: TRBJ2-7
cdr3_length: 15
v_call: TRBV24-1
clone_size: .
d_call: TRBD1

cdr3_aa: CASSQEPSGNYEQYF
cdr3_nt: TGTGCCAGCAGCCAAGAACCTAGCGGAAACTACGAGCAGTACTTC
j_call: TRBJ2-7
cdr3_length: 15
v_call: TRBV3-1
clone_size: .
d_call: TRBD2

cdr3_aa: CSVGSRQGWQDNEQFF
cdr3_nt: TGCAGCGTTGGATCCCGACAGGGCTGGCAGGACAATGAGCAGTTCTTC
j_call: TRBJ2-1
cdr3_length: 16
v_call: TRBV29-1
clone_size: once
d_call: TRBD1

cdr3_aa: CASGLVLAGVYNEQFF
cdr3_nt: TGTGCTAGTGGTTTGGTACTAGCGGGAGTTTACAATGAGCAGTTCTTC
j_call: TRBJ2-1
cdr3_length: 16
v_call: TRBV12-5
clone_size: .
d_call: TRBD2

cdr3_aa: CASSPGSLPIHNEQFF
cdr3_nt: TGTGCCAGTTCGCCCGGTAGCCTACCCATCCACAATGAGCAGTTCTTC
j_call: TRBJ2-1
cdr3_length: 16
v_call: TRBV28
clone_size: .
d_call: .

cdr3_aa: CSVEGSNQETQYF
cdr3_nt: TGCAGCGTTGAAGGGTCCAACCAAGAGACCCAGTACTTC
j_call: TRBJ2-5
cdr3_length: 13
v_call: TRBV29-1
clone_size: .
d_call: .

cdr3_aa: CASTAQLGGAFF
cdr3_nt: TGTGCCAGCACTGCACAGTTAGGAGGAGCTTTCTTT
j_call: TRBJ1-1
cdr3_length: 12
v_call: TRBV28
clone_size: .
d_call: .

cdr3_aa: CASSSIAGYVDEQFF
cdr3_nt: TGTGCCAGCAGTTCAATAGCGGGATACGTCGATGAGCAGTTCTTC
j_call: TRBJ2-1
cdr3_length: 15
v_call: TRBV11-2
clone_size: .
d_call: TRBD2

cdr3_aa: CASRIGTEAFF
cdr3_nt: TGTGCCAGCCGAATCGGCACTGAAGCTTTCTTT
j_call: TRBJ1-1
cdr3_length: 11
v_call: TRBV6-2/TRBV6-3
clone_size: .
d_call: .

cdr3_aa: CASSPRLGVAGELFF
cdr3_nt: TGTGCCAGCAGTCCGAGACTAGGGGTCGCCGGGGAGCTGTTTTTT
j_call: TRBJ2-2
cdr3_length: 15
v_call: TRBV12-3/TRBV12-4
clone_size: .
d_call: .

cdr3_aa: CASSQGTRGELFF
cdr3_nt: TGCGCCAGCAGCCAAGGGACTCGCGGGGAGCTGTTTTTT
j_call: TRBJ2-2
cdr3_length: 13
v_call: TRBV4-1
clone_size: few
d_call: .

cdr3_aa: CSVLKSTNEKLFF
cdr3_nt: TGCAGCGTTCTCAAGTCAACTAATGAAAAACTGTTTTTT
j_call: TRBJ1-4
cdr3_length: 13
v_call: TRBV29-1
clone_size: .
d_call: .

cdr3_aa: CSARGPGQRLRPQHF
cdr3_nt: TGCAGTGCTAGAGGGCCGGGACAAAGGTTGAGGCCCCAGCATTTT
j_call: TRBJ1-5
cdr3_length: 15
v_call: TRBV20-1
clone_size: .
d_call: .

cdr3_aa: CASSSDLAGTGGKDTQYF
cdr3_nt: TGTGCCAGCAGTTCAGACCTGGCCGGGACAGGGGGGAAAGATACGCAGTATTTT
j_call: TRBJ2-3
cdr3_length: 18
v_call: TRBV27
clone_size: .
d_call: TRBD1

cdr3_aa: CASSYPTGGETQYF
cdr3_nt: TGTGCCAGCAGCTACCCGACAGGGGGTGAGACCCAGTACTTC
j_call: TRBJ2-5
cdr3_length: 14
v_call: TRBV5-6
clone_size: .
d_call: TRBD1

cdr3_aa: CASSGGRGAYNEQFF
cdr3_nt: TGTGCCAGCAGCGGGGGGCGGGGAGCCTACAATGAGCAGTTCTTC
j_call: TRBJ2-1
cdr3_length: 15
v_call: TRBV3-1
clone_size: .
d_call: .

cdr3_aa: CASTYRVTAFF
cdr3_nt: TGTGCCAGCACCTACAGGGTGACGGCTTTCTTT
j_call: TRBJ1-1
cdr3_length: 11
v_call: TRBV27
clone_size: .
d_call: .

cdr3_aa: CASSVGKGAAQGRNSPLHF
cdr3_nt: TGTGCCAGCAGCGTAGGTAAGGGGGCCGCGCAGGGACGGAATTCACCCCTCCACTTT
j_call: TRBJ1-6
cdr3_length: 19
v_call: TRBV9
clone_size: .
d_call: TRBD1

cdr3_aa: CASSPEPGLAGADTQYF
cdr3_nt: TGTGCCAGCAGCCCAGAACCGGGACTAGCGGGAGCAGATACGCAGTATTTT
j_call: TRBJ2-3
cdr3_length: 17
v_call: TRBV27
clone_size: .
d_call: TRBD2

cdr3_aa: CASRPHRNTGELFF
cdr3_nt: TGTGCCAGCAGGCCGCACAGGAACACCGGGGAGCTGTTTTTT
j_call: TRBJ2-2
cdr3_length: 14
v_call: TRBV3-1
clone_size: .
d_call: .

cdr3_aa: CASSAMGQANEKLFF
cdr3_nt: TGTGCCAGCAGCGCCATGGGACAGGCTAATGAAAAACTGTTTTTT
j_call: TRBJ1-4
cdr3_length: 15
v_call: TRBV9
clone_size: .
d_call: TRBD1

cdr3_aa: CSARTPTYGYTF
cdr3_nt: TGCAGTGCTCGGACACCCACCTATGGCTACACCTTC
j_call: TRBJ1-2
cdr3_length: 12
v_call: TRBV20-1
clone_size: .
d_call: .

cdr3_aa: CAWSGVDGNQPQHF
cdr3_nt: TGTGCCTGGAGTGGGGTGGATGGGAATCAGCCCCAGCATTTT
j_call: TRBJ1-5
cdr3_length: 14
v_call: TRBV30
clone_size: once
d_call: .

cdr3_aa: CASSSHENTEAFF
cdr3_nt: TGTGCCAGCTCGTCTCATGAGAACACTGAAGCTTTCTTT
j_call: TRBJ1-1
cdr3_length: 13
v_call: TRBV18
clone_size: .
d_call: .

cdr3_aa: CASSQGTYEQYF
cdr3_nt: TGTGCCAGCAGCCAGGGCACCTACGAGCAGTACTTC
j_call: TRBJ2-7
cdr3_length: 12
v_call: TRBV3-1
clone_size: few
d_call: .

cdr3_aa: CATSEASAGSYNEQFF
cdr3_nt: TGTGCCACCAGTGAGGCTAGCGCCGGTTCCTACAATGAGCAGTTCTTC
j_call: TRBJ2-1
cdr3_length: 16
v_call: TRBV24-1
clone_size: .
d_call: .

cdr3_aa: CASSIGQDEQFF
cdr3_nt: TGTGCCAGCAGTATAGGGCAAGATGAGCAGTTCTTC
j_call: TRBJ2-1
cdr3_length: 12
v_call: TRBV25-1
clone_size: .
d_call: .

cdr3_aa: CASGQGFRGYTF
cdr3_nt: TGTGCCAGCGGACAGGGGTTTCGGGGCTACACCTTC
j_call: TRBJ1-2
cdr3_length: 12
v_call: TRBV12-3/TRBV12-4
clone_size: once
d_call: TRBD1

cdr3_aa: CASSLLQRDRYNEQFF
cdr3_nt: TGTGCCAGCAGCCTTCTCCAGCGGGATCGATACAATGAGCAGTTCTTC
j_call: TRBJ2-1
cdr3_length: 16
v_call: TRBV7-2
clone_size: .
d_call: TRBD2

cdr3_aa: CSAREGWPNQETQYF
cdr3_nt: TGCAGTGCTAGGGAGGGCTGGCCGAATCAAGAGACCCAGTACTTC
j_call: TRBJ2-5
cdr3_length: 15
v_call: TRBV20-1
clone_size: .
d_call: .

cdr3_aa: CASSPGQYSNQPQHF
cdr3_nt: TGTGCCAGCAGCCCGGGGCAATATAGCAATCAGCCCCAGCATTTT
j_call: TRBJ1-5
cdr3_length: 15
v_call: TRBV9
clone_size: once
d_call: .

cdr3_aa: CAISELGERQYF
cdr3_nt: TGTGCCATCAGTGAGCTGGGGGAACGGCAGTACTTC
j_call: TRBJ2-7
cdr3_length: 12
v_call: TRBV10-3
clone_size: .
d_call: .

cdr3_aa: CASSLTRRNEQFF
cdr3_nt: TGTGCCAGCAGCCTAACCCGGCGGAATGAGCAGTTCTTC
j_call: TRBJ2-1
cdr3_length: 13
v_call: TRBV3-1
clone_size: .
d_call: .

cdr3_aa: CSARDSRNPQETQYF
cdr3_nt: TGCAGTGCTAGAGATTCTCGGAACCCACAAGAGACCCAGTACTTC
j_call: TRBJ2-5
cdr3_length: 15
v_call: TRBV20-1
clone_size: .
d_call: .

cdr3_aa: CASSPGTFLAKNIQYF
cdr3_nt: TGTGCCAGCAGCCCCGGGACCTTTTTAGCCAAAAACATTCAGTACTTC
j_call: TRBJ2-4
cdr3_length: 16
v_call: TRBV5-6
clone_size: .
d_call: .

cdr3_aa: CASSFTGDFRNQPQHF
cdr3_nt: TGTGCCAGCAGTTTCACAGGGGATTTTCGGAATCAGCCCCAGCATTTT
j_call: TRBJ1-5
cdr3_length: 16
v_call: TRBV12-3/TRBV12-4
clone_size: once
d_call: TRBD1

cdr3_aa: CASSLGDREGEQYF
cdr3_nt: TGTGCCAGCAGCCTTGGGGACAGGGAGGGCGAGCAGTACTTC
j_call: TRBJ2-7
cdr3_length: 14
v_call: TRBV12-3/TRBV12-4
clone_size: .
d_call: TRBD1

cdr3_aa: CASRGLAGGEETQYF
cdr3_nt: TGTGCCAGCAGGGGACTAGCGGGAGGGGAAGAGACCCAGTACTTC
j_call: TRBJ2-5
cdr3_length: 15
v_call: TRBV2
clone_size: .
d_call: TRBD2

cdr3_aa: CASSPSGITGELFF
cdr3_nt: TGTGCCAGCAGCCCGTCGGGGATCACCGGGGAGCTGTTTTTT
j_call: TRBJ2-2
cdr3_length: 14
v_call: TRBV7-3
clone_size: .
d_call: .

cdr3_aa: CSAISPGGRGYNEQFF
cdr3_nt: TGCAGTGCTATTTCCCCGGGGGGGAGGGGCTACAATGAGCAGTTCTTC
j_call: TRBJ2-1
cdr3_length: 16
v_call: TRBV20-1
clone_size: once
d_call: TRBD2

cdr3_aa: CASSADGVVTEAFF
cdr3_nt: TGTGCCAGCAGCGCGGATGGGGTGGTTACTGAAGCTTTCTTT
j_call: TRBJ1-1
cdr3_length: 14
v_call: TRBV7-2
clone_size: .
d_call: .